The clone carrying this T cell receptor beta chain was counted only a few times. The target antigen is unknown. The CDR3 is 14 amino acids. Germline V CDR1 and CDR2: DFQATT, SNEGSKA (reference sequence). The germline V and J ends were trimmed by 1 base and 1 base, with 7 bases remaining between them. Patients in the hyperthyroidism group, adults aged 18 to 65, were newly diagnosed, under 2 months' duration. Fresh peripheral blood, 10 ml, was the PBMC source. The sample belongs to a study of Graves' ophthalmopathy and Graves' hyperthyroidism. General study findings and limits: A 13-signature model separated ophthalmopathy from stable hyperthyroidism, reaching 85% to 90% sensitivity and around 83% specificity cross-validated.

RNA transcripts were the template, and TCR beta CDR3 regions were amplified from them. RT-PCR was first run with HTBI primers, then multiplex PCR in a second round. TCRdb re-called the multiplex PCR reads through MiXCR, storing one row per CDR3 protein. This table holds about 39,000 distinct CDR3 sequences, approximately 55% found once. The chain has TRBV20-1 and TRBJ2-2; D gene unclear. Sequencing was performed on peripheral blood. The TCR sequence derives from an adult woman with stable Graves' hyperthyroidism. The CDR3, as DNA: TGCAGTGCTAGAGGGCAGCTGAACACCGGGGAGCTGTTTTTT. It codes for CSARGQLNTGELFF.